This is a list of T cell receptor beta chains from one sample in a study of T cells in Graves' hyperthyroidism and ophthalmopathy. One entry per CDR3 protein results from TCRdb running MiXCR on the multiplex PCR reads. The sample shows 610,000 or so distinct CDR3 sequences, 46% of them seen only once. Sequencing was done on a sample of peripheral blood or thyroid tissue (not recorded which). The receptor set was obtained from a woman aged 18-29 years with Graves' hyperthyroidism. Both conserved end residues are part of each CDR3. The D gene is left open where the match is weak. A row's size may be missing; if present it is once, few, many or a size class.

D,V,J,size,DNA,CDR3
TRBD2,TRBV29-1,TRBJ2-7,-,TGCAGCGCTGAGGGTAGCGGGACAAAGCAGTACTTC,CSAEGSGTKQYF
-,TRBV18,TRBJ2-5,many,TGTGCCAGCTCACCACAGGAGCAAGGAGAGACCCAGTACTTC,CASSPQEQGETQYF
-,TRBV3-1,TRBJ2-7,few,TGTGCCAGCAGCCAGAGGTGGGGTGGCGCCTACGAGCAGTACTTC,CASSQRWGGAYEQYF
TRBD1,TRBV6-5,TRBJ2-5,-,TGTGCCAGCAGTTACCGGACAGGGGTCCAGTACTTC,CASSYRTGVQYF
-,TRBV20-1,TRBJ1-2,many,TGCAGTGCTAGATCAGGGCACTATGGCTACACCTTC,CSARSGHYGYTF
TRBD1,TRBV10-3,TRBJ1-5,once,TGTGCCATCAGTACGGGACAGCCTGGGAAGAGCAGTCAGCCCCAGCATTTT,CAISTGQPGKSSQPQHF
TRBD2,TRBV7-7,TRBJ2-2,few,TGTGCCAGCAGCTTACTTCCTAGCGGGACCCGCGGGGAGCTGTTTTTT,CASSLLPSGTRGELFF
-,TRBV2,TRBJ2-2,-,TGTGCCAGCAGTGAAGCGGGACTCTACACCGGGGAGCTGTTTTTT,CASSEAGLYTGELFF
-,TRBV10-3,TRBJ1-3,-,TGTGCCATAAGTGATATAGAGGGCACGTATGGCTACACCATATATTTT,CAISDIEGTYGYTIYF
-,TRBV20-1,TRBJ1-4,-,TGCAGTGCTAGAGACGGGGTCGATGAAAAACTGTTTTTT,CSARDGVDEKLFF
-,TRBV14,TRBJ1-1,-,TGTGCCAGCAGCAGGGACGTTTCTATGAGAATCACTGAAGCTTTCTTT,CASSRDVSMRITEAFF
TRBD2,TRBV7-8,TRBJ2-7,-,TGTGCCAGCAGCCCCAAAGCGGGAGGAACATACAATGAGCAGTACTTC,CASSPKAGGTYNEQYF
-,TRBV20-1,TRBJ2-5,-,TGCAGTGCTCCCCAGGGAAACCAAGAGACCCAGTACTTC,CSAPQGNQETQYF
-,TRBV15,TRBJ1-5,-,TGTGCCACCAGCAGGAGGGACGCTACCTACGAGCATTTT,CATSRRDATYEHF
-,TRBV3-1,TRBJ1-5,many,TGTGCCAGCAGCCCTACGTACAATCAGCCCCAGCATTTT,CASSPTYNQPQHF
-,TRBV7-2,TRBJ2-5,many,TGTGCCAGCAGCTTACTGGGGGGAGAGACCCAGTACTTC,CASSLLGGETQYF
-,TRBV7-2,TRBJ1-1,-,TGTGCCAGCTCCCTCCAAGGTCGGCCCCCTAACACTGAAGCTTTCTTT,CASSLQGRPPNTEAFF
-,TRBV24-1,TRBJ2-1,-,TGTGCCACCAGTTCGGGCGAACCCTCCTACAATGAGCAGTTCTTC,CATSSGEPSYNEQFF
TRBD1,TRBV7-9,TRBJ1-2,-,TGTGCCAGCAGCTTGCAGGGGACAGATGGCTACACCTTC,CASSLQGTDGYTF
TRBD1,TRBV24-1,TRBJ2-7,few,TGTGCCACCAGTGATCGGACAGGGGGCACCTACGAGCAGTACTTC,CATSDRTGGTYEQYF
-,TRBV12-5,TRBJ1-5,many,TGTGCTAGTGGTTCCGGGTTTAGCAATCAGCCCCAGCATTTT,CASGSGFSNQPQHF
-,TRBV18,TRBJ2-7,-,TGTGCCAGCTCGCCACTGGGGGCTGGCTACGAGCAGTACTTC,CASSPLGAGYEQYF
TRBD1,TRBV7-9,TRBJ1-5,once,TGTGCCAGCAGCGGGACAGGCGGCCCGCAGGGACAAGATAGCAATCAGCCCCAGCATTTT,CASSGTGGPQGQDSNQPQHF
-,TRBV15,TRBJ1-3,many,TGTGCCACCAGCAGAGAACCAGGAGGTGGTGGAAACACCATATATTTT,CATSREPGGGGNTIYF
TRBD1,TRBV7-8,TRBJ2-7,many,TGTGCCAGCAGCTTAGCGGGACAGGGGTACGAGCAGTACTTC,CASSLAGQGYEQYF
-,TRBV10-1,TRBJ2-1,-,TGCGCCAACCGAAGAGGGTATGTGGGCTCCTACAATGAGCAGTTCTTC,CANRRGYVGSYNEQFF
-,TRBV9,TRBJ1-1,-,TGTGCCAGCAGCGAGGGGACGAACACTGAAGCTTTCTTT,CASSEGTNTEAFF
-,TRBV29-1,TRBJ1-1,-,TGCAGTTACGCCCCCTCGAACACTGAAGCTTTCTTT,CSYAPSNTEAFF
-,TRBV12-3/TRBV12-4,TRBJ1-2,many,TGTGCCAGCAGTCGGGAGATCTATGGCTACACCTTC,CASSREIYGYTF
-,TRBV24-1,TRBJ1-2,-,TGTGCCACCAGTGATCGTAACAGGGCTGTTGGCTACACCTTC,CATSDRNRAVGYTF
-,TRBV2,TRBJ1-4,-,TGTGCCAGCAGTGAACGGTTCGGGACTAGAGATGAAAAACTGTTTTTT,CASSERFGTRDEKLFF
-,TRBV19,TRBJ1-5,-,TGTGCCAGTAGCTTTACAGGGATTAGCAATCAGCCCCAGCATTTT,CASSFTGISNQPQHF
-,TRBV7-9,TRBJ1-1,many,TGTGCCAGCAGCTTTGGGGGGTCCACTGAAGCTTTCTTT,CASSFGGSTEAFF
TRBD1,TRBV29-1,TRBJ1-2,-,TGCAGCGTGGGGGGGACAGTAGGGGATGGCTACACCTTC,CSVGGTVGDGYTF
-,TRBV19,TRBJ2-7,many,TGTGCCAGCGACCGGGACTGTCCCTACGAGCAGTACTTC,CASDRDCPYEQYF
-,TRBV5-6,TRBJ1-2,many,TGTGCCAGCAGCTTGGGGCAGGGCCGGAATGGCTACACCTTC,CASSLGQGRNGYTF
-,TRBV7-9,TRBJ2-7,-,TGTGCCAGCGAGAGCAAAGACTACGAGCAGTACTTC,CASESKDYEQYF
-,TRBV11-3,TRBJ1-1,many,TGTGCCAGCAGGGTGTTGAACACTGAAGCTTTCTTT,CASRVLNTEAFF
TRBD2,TRBV4-1,TRBJ2-5,many,TGCGCCAGCAGCTACTCTAGCGGGAGGGCCGTCGAGACCCAGTACTTC,CASSYSSGRAVETQYF
-,TRBV6-1,TRBJ2-1,-,TGTGCCAGCAGGTCCCTGGCCTACAACGAGCAGTTCTTC,CASRSLAYNEQFF